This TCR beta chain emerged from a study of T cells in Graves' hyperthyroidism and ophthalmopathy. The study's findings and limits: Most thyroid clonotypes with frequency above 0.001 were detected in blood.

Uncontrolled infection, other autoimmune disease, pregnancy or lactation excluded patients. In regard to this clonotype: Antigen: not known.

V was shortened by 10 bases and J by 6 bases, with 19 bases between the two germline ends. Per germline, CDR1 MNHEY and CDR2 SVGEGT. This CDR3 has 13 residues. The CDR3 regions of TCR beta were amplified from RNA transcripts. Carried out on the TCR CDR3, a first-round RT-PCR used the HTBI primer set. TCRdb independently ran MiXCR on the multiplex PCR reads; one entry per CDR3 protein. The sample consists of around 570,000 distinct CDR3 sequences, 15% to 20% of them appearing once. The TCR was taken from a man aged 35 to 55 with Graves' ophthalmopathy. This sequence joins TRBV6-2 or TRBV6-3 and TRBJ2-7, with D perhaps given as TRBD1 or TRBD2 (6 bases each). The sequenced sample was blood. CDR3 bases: TGTGCCACCACCCCCCCGGGGGCGAGCGAGCAGTACTTC. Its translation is CATTPPGASEQYF.